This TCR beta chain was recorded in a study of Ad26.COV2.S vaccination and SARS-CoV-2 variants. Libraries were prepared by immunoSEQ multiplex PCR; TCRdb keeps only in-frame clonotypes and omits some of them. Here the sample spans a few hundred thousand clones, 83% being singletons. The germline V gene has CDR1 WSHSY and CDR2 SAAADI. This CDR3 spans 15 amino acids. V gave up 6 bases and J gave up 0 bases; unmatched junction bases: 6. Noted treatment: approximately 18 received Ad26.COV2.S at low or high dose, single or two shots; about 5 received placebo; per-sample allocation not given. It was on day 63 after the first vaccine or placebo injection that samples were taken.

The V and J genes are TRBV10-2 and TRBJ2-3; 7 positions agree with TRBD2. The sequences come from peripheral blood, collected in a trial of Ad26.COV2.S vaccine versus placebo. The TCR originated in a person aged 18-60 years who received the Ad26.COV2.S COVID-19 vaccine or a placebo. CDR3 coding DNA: TGCGCCAGCAGGATGACTAGCAGTAGCACAGATACGCAGTATTTT. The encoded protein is CASRMTSSSTDTQYF.